Shown below are 32 T cell receptor beta chains from a single sample sequenced in a study of T cells in Graves' hyperthyroidism and ophthalmopathy. Amplified TCR beta CDR3 regions came from RNA transcripts. The HTBI primer set was used in a first-round RT-PCR of the TCR CDR3. TCRdb used MiXCR to reprocess the multiplex PCR reads, holding one entry per CDR3 protein. Among 500,000 or so distinct CDR3 sequences, approximately 17% were seen once, and the ten largest hold 15% to 20%. Sequenced material: blood. The origin of the receptors is a woman aged 18 to 35 with Graves' ophthalmopathy.

The V gene is TRBV2, the J gene TRBJ2-5; 9 bases agree with TRBD2. Per the germline V gene, CDR1 is SNHLY and CDR2 is FYNNEI. The CDR3 has 13 residues. J lost 7 bases, V lost 6 bases, and 6 bases had no gene match. The CDR3 loop is CASSAGGVATQYF. For the CDR3, the DNA is TGTGCCAGCAGCGCGGGGGGGGTAGCGACCCAGTACTTC.

This clonotype was counted many times. The V call is TRBV2, the J call TRBJ1-2; tentative D call: TRBD1 (6 bases). V was clipped by 7 bases and J by 5 bases, with 14 bases between them. The CDR3 spans 13 residues. Germline CDR1 is SNHLY and CDR2 is FYNNEI. CDR3 in DNA: TGTGCCAGCACTTTACAGGGAGGGTATGGCTACACCTTC. It specifies CASTLQGGYGYTF. Variable domain in full (rest from reference TRBV2 and TRBJ1-2): EPEVTQTPSHQVTQMGQEVILRCVPISNHLYFYWYRQILGQKVEFLVSFYNNEISEKSEIFDDQFSVERPDGSNFTLKIRSTKLEDSAMYFCASTLQGGYGYTFGSGTRLTVV.

In this sample, this clonotype turned up a few times. The chain has TRBV2 and TRBJ2-5; 7 bases are shared with TRBD1. CDR3 size: 11 residues. The germline CDR1 and CDR2 sequences are SNHLY and FYNNEI. V dropped 10 bases and J dropped 5; count of bases not matched to a gene: 4. CDR3 coding DNA: TGTGCCACCAGGGGGATCGAGACCCAGTACTTC. Translating gives CATRGIETQYF.

V is TRBV15 and J is TRBJ1-3; maybe TRBD1 (5 bases). Germline values: CDR1 LNHNV, CDR2 YYDKDF (reference sequence). Trimming took off 4 bases at V and 0 bases at J, with 10 bases between the two ends. CDR3 length: 15 residues. CDR3 protein: CATSIGVLSGNTIYF. The CDR3 bases are TGTGCCACCAGCATAGGGGTACTCTCTGGAAACACCATATATTTT.

At least ten counts were recorded for this clonotype. This chain joins TRBV30 and TRBJ2-7; tentatively, D is TRBD1 or TRBD2 (5 bases each). Trimming shortened V by 1 base and J by 2 bases, and 15 bases separated the two germline ends. Germline CDR1 reads GTSNPN; CDR2 reads SVGIG (reference sequence). This CDR3 region has 15 residues. The CDR3 nucleotides are TGTGCCTGGAGTGGGGACGCACCGACCACCTACGAGCAGTACTTC. It codes for CAWSGDAPTTYEQYF.

J is TRBJ2-1 and V is TRBV13, with no clear D. The CDR3 is 15 residues long. The germline V gene encodes CDR1 PRHDT and CDR2 FYEKMQ (reference sequence). V was pared by 5 bases and J by 0 bases, with 11 bases between. The CDR3: CASSVTGGSYNEQFF. The DNA of the CDR3 is TGTGCCAGCAGCGTAACTGGCGGCTCCTACAATGAGCAGTTCTTC. Full variable domain (rest looked up from reference TRBV13 and TRBJ2-1): AAGVIQSPRHLIKEKRETATLKCYPIPRHDTVYWYQQGPGQDPQFLISFYEKMQSDKGSIPDRFSAQQFSDYHSELNMSSLELGDSALYFCASSVTGGSYNEQFFGPGTRLTVL.

V is TRBV4-1 and J is TRBJ1-1, with D maybe TRBD1 (6 bases). The CDR3 spans 14 residues. CDR1 and CDR2 (germline): MGHRA, YSYEKL. The V gene lost 3 bases and the J gene lost 8 bases, with 16 bases spanning the gap. The CDR3 reads CASSHFETGSEAFF. The CDR3 nucleotides read TGCGCCAGCAGCCATTTCGAAACAGGGTCCGAAGCTTTCTTT.

This clonotype was observed many times. The chain joins TRBV10-3 to TRBJ1-1; 7 positions agree with TRBD1. Germline-derived CDR1 and CDR2 are ENHRY and SYGVKD. The V segment lost 3 bases and the J segment 2 bases; nucleotides outside the gene matches: 3. This CDR3 region has 14 residues. CDR3 DNA: TGTGCCATCAGTGAAGGGGACAGCAACACTGAAGCTTTCTTT. This gives the protein CAISEGDSNTEAFF.

In this sample, this clonotype turned up many times. The chain recombines TRBV12-3 or TRBV12-4 with TRBJ2-7; TRBD1 is a possible D gene (7 bases). The CDR3 is 16 residues long. V lost 6 bases and J lost 3, with 21 bases in between. CDR3 loop: CASSYIVAGGLYEQYF. The CDR3 region has the DNA TGTGCCAGCAGCTATATCGTGGCAGGGGGACTCTACGAGCAGTACTTC.

The sample holds one count of this clonotype. The J gene is TRBJ2-2, the V gene TRBV6-2 or TRBV6-3, with D tentatively TRBD1 or TRBD2 (6 bases each). V was trimmed by 5 bases and J by 6 bases, leaving 22 bases between them. The CDR3 is 17 amino acids. Germline assignment: CDR1 MNHEY and CDR2 SVGEGT. CDR3 in DNA: TGTGCCAGCAGTCCCTCTCCCTGGACTACAGGGTCCGGGGAGCTGTTTTTT. Translated, it gives CASSPSPWTTGSGELFF.

This clonotype was detected a few times. V usage is TRBV19 and J usage is TRBJ2-6; D gene ambiguous. Germline V lookup: CDR1 LNHDA, CDR2 SQIVND (reference sequence). This CDR3 region has 17 residues. V was clipped by 6 bases and J by 0 bases, with 15 bases between them. The chain's CDR3 is CASRSDPLFSGANVLTF. The CDR3 bases are TGTGCCAGTAGGTCGGATCCGCTGTTCTCTGGGGCCAACGTCCTGACTTTC. Combining the CDR3 with reference TRBV19 and TRBJ2-6 gives the whole variable domain DGGITQSPKYLFRKEGQNVTLSCEQNLNHDAMYWYRQDPGQGLRLIYYSQIVNDFQKGDIAEGYSVSREKKESFPLTVTSAQKNPTAFYLCASRSDPLFSGANVLTFGAGSRLTVL.

Ten or more counts support this clonotype. The gene calls are TRBV11-2 and TRBJ2-7; a possible D gene is TRBD2 (7 bases). CDR3 length: 14 amino acids. The germline gives CDR1 SGHAT, CDR2 FQNNGV. Trimming stripped 1 base from V and 6 bases from J, with 13 bases between. In DNA, the CDR3 is TGTGCCAGCAGCTTAGGGGGGGGGGCTTTCGAGCAGTACTTC. Protein product: CASSLGGGAFEQYF.

This clonotype showed up many times. The CDR3 DNA reads as TGTGCCAGCAGAACTAGCGGGTTCCAAGAGACCCAGTACTTC. Translating it yields CASRTSGFQETQYF. The V call is TRBV6-2 or TRBV6-3, the J call TRBJ2-5, with 9 bases aligning to TRBD2. Germline V gene sequence: CDR1 MNHEY, CDR2 SVGEGT. V was clipped by 6 bases and J by 1 base; unmatched bases: 3. CDR3 size: 14 residues.

This clonotype was recorded a few times. The chain combines TRBV6-6 with TRBJ1-4; D may be TRBD1 (5 bases). The germline V gene has CDR1 MNHNY and CDR2 SVGAGI (reference sequence). The CDR3 runs to 16 residues. The V end was cut by 2 bases, the J end by 0 bases, with 10 bases between. DNA of the CDR3: TGTGCCAGCAGTTACGTCGGGGGGACAACTAATGAAAAACTGTTTTTT. Protein: CASSYVGGTTNEKLFF.

In this sample, this clonotype turned up many times. V usage is TRBV20-1 and J usage is TRBJ2-5; 7 bases are shared with TRBD2. Germline-derived CDR1 and CDR2 are DFQATT and SNEGSKA (reference sequence). This CDR3 spans 13 amino acids. V shed 2 bases, J shed 3 bases, and the junction held 3 bases outside the gene matches. As DNA, the CDR3 is TGCAGTGCTAGACTAGCGGAAAAAGAGACCCAGTACTTC. Its protein is CSARLAEKETQYF.

This clonotype was observed a few times. The chain carries TRBV7-2 and TRBJ2-3; 8 nucleotides line up with TRBD2. Germline V gives CDR1 SGHTA, CDR2 FQGNSA. V shed 1 base and J 0 bases; nucleotides not matched to a gene: 3. This CDR3 contains 16 residues. CDR3 sequence reads: CASSLVASGSTDTQYF. DNA of the CDR3: TGTGCCAGCAGCTTAGTAGCTAGCGGGAGCACAGATACGCAGTATTTT.

The table lists this clonotype with many counts. The V call is TRBV20-1, the J call TRBJ2-7, with D perhaps being TRBD1 or TRBD2 (6 bases each). The CDR3 is 14 amino acids. Germline lookup yields CDR1 DFQATT and CDR2 SNEGSKA (reference sequence). V lost 1 base to trimming and J lost 3 bases, with 13 bases between them. The CDR3 protein is CSARVGGEFYEQYF. The CDR3 DNA reads as TGCAGTGCTAGAGTGGGGGGCGAATTCTACGAGCAGTACTTC.

At least ten counts were recorded for this clonotype. This chain joins TRBV7-9 and TRBJ2-7; D unresolved. Germline CDR1 and CDR2: SEHNR and FQNEAQ (reference sequence). The V end was cut by 5 bases, the J end by 4 bases, with 18 bases between. The CDR3 contains 15 residues. The CDR3 here is CASSPSARQSYEQYF. In nucleotides, the CDR3 is TGTGCCAGCAGCCCTTCAGCTCGGCAGAGTTACGAGCAGTACTTC.

In this sample, this clonotype turned up many times. V and J are TRBV7-8 and TRBJ2-3; 9 bases align to TRBD1. V gave up 0 bases and J gave up 5 bases; unmatched junction bases: 6. The CDR3 runs 16 residues. From germline, CDR1 is SGHVS and CDR2 FQNEAQ. In DNA form, the CDR3 reads TGTGCCAGCAGCTTAGCGCATGGACAGGGGAAAGATACGCAGTATTTT. The encoded protein is CASSLAHGQGKDTQYF.

J is TRBJ1-2 and V is TRBV2; D is uncertain. Germline loops: CDR1 SNHLY, CDR2 FYNNEI. V gave up 4 bases and J gave up 7 bases, with 10 bases separating them. This CDR3 region has 12 residues. The CDR3 bases are TGTGCCAGCAGTGCCGGGTTTAGTGGCTACACCTTC. Translation: CASSAGFSGYTF.

In this sample, this clonotype turned up many times. The chain combines TRBV7-2 with TRBJ2-3; D call uncertain. Germline V lookup: CDR1 SGHTA, CDR2 FQGNSA. There are 14 residues in the CDR3. V was shortened by 5 bases and J by 0 bases, with 9 bases between the two germline ends. The CDR3 coding sequence is TGTGCCAGCAGCCTCCATCGTAGCACAGATACGCAGTATTTT. Its translation is CASSLHRSTDTQYF.

This clonotype was seen many times. The chain has TRBV30 and TRBJ1-1; 10 bases match TRBD1. V shed 5 bases and J 5 bases; nucleotides not matched to a gene: 2. The CDR3 runs to 12 residues. Germline V gene data show CDR1 as GTSNPN and CDR2 as SVGIG (reference sequence). CDR3 DNA sequence: TGTGCCTGGGGACAGGGGGAAACTGAAGCTTTCTTT. Translation gives CAWGQGETEAFF.

At least ten counts were recorded for this clonotype. The chain joins TRBV7-2 to TRBJ1-2; D is perhaps TRBD1 (5 bases). The CDR3 is made up of 13 amino acids. Trimming removed 5 bases at V and 4 bases at J, with 11 bases between. Germline CDR1 reads SGHTA; CDR2 reads FQGNSA. CDR3 amino acids: CASSLAGSYGYTF. CDR3 coding DNA: TGTGCCAGCAGCCTCGCAGGGTCCTATGGCTACACCTTC.

This clonotype was picked up many times. The J gene is TRBJ2-5, the V gene TRBV7-6; 13 nucleotides agree with TRBD2. J gave up 5 bases and V 5 bases, and 2 bases lay outside the gene matches. The length of the CDR3 is 14 residues. Looked up from germline, CDR1 is SGHVS and CDR2 is FNYEAQ. The chain's CDR3 is CASSQTSGGETQYF. CDR3 in DNA: TGTGCCAGCAGCCAGACTAGCGGGGGGGAGACCCAGTACTTC.

Comment on this clonotype: This CDR3 is missing its conserved last phenylalanine or tryptophan, likely due to a read error. V and J are TRBV20-1 and TRBJ2-7; D is ambiguous. Looked up from germline, CDR1 is DFQATT and CDR2 is SNEGSKA (reference sequence). The V and J ends lost 2 bases and 6 bases respectively, with 20 bases between them. The CDR3 is 15 amino acids. The CDR3 DNA is TGCAGTGCTAGATCGACCGGTGATTACCTAGGCGAGCAGTACCTC. Translating gives CSARSTGDYLGEQYL.

The chain couples TRBV4-2 to TRBJ1-2; 7 bases align to TRBD1. Germline CDR1 and CDR2: LGHNA and YNFKEQ. V was clipped by 3 bases and J by 4 bases; unmatched bases: 14. The CDR3 has 17 residues. CDR3 region: CASSHPAKDREIYGYTF. CDR3 coding DNA: TGTGCCAGCAGCCATCCCGCTAAAGACAGGGAAATCTATGGCTACACCTTC.

As for this clonotype: With a much larger clone just one base away, this may be a read error. The J gene is TRBJ2-7, the V gene TRBV27, with D maybe TRBD1 (6 bases). Germline V CDR1 and CDR2: MNHEY, SMNVEV (reference sequence). V was trimmed by 7 bases and J by 3 bases, leaving 13 bases between them. CDR3 length equals 13 residues. The CDR3 DNA follows: TGTGCCAGCACCATGGACAGAGACTACGAGCAGTACTTC. This codes for CASTMDRDYEQYF.

The rearrangement joins TRBV15 to TRBJ2-7, with TRBD1 matching over 11 bases. This CDR3 contains 14 residues. V lost 4 bases to trimming and J lost 4 bases; unmatched junction nucleotides: 3. Germline-derived CDR1 and CDR2 are LNHNV and YYDKDF (reference sequence). In DNA, the CDR3 is TGTGCCACCAGCACGGACAGGGGGCCATACGAGCAGTACTTC. Its translation: CATSTDRGPYEQYF.

This clonotype has at least ten counts. This chain links TRBV7-2 with TRBJ2-7; D not certain. CDR3 length equals 14 residues. In germline, CDR1 is SGHTA, CDR2 FQGNSA. Trimming took off 5 bases at V and 2 bases at J, with 13 bases between the two ends. CDR3 bases: TGTGCCAGCAGCCGTCCCTCGAGAGCCTACGAGCAGTACTTC. Translation gives CASSRPSRAYEQYF. Looking up the rest from reference TRBV7-2 and TRBJ2-7 gives the full variable domain: GAGVSQSPSNKVTEKGKDVELRCDPISGHTALYWYRQSLGQGLEFLIYFQGNSAPDKSGLPSDRFSAERTGGSVSTLTIQRTQQEDSAVYLCASSRPSRAYEQYFGPGTRLTVT.

This clonotype was picked up many times. This chain joins TRBV20-1 and TRBJ2-5; weak D call: TRBD1 (5 bases). Germline lookup yields CDR1 DFQATT and CDR2 SNEGSKA (reference sequence). The V end lost 5 bases, the J end lost 4 bases, and 17 bases lay between the germline ends. The CDR3 contains 14 residues. CDR3 sequence (DNA): TGCAGTGCTTCCAGGACACTTCCCGGAGAGACCCAGTACTTC. Protein sequence: CSASRTLPGETQYF.

This clonotype was observed many times. The V call is TRBV30, the J call TRBJ1-1; D possibly corresponds to TRBD1 (5 bases). Germline CDR1 GTSNPN, CDR2 SVGIG (reference sequence). The CDR3 covers 11 residues. The V and J ends lost 5 bases and 5 bases respectively, with 9 bases between them. In DNA form, the CDR3 reads TGTGCCTGGGGCCGGGGGACTGAAGCTTTCTTT. Protein product: CAWGRGTEAFF.

This clonotype was counted a few times. The chain has TRBV19 and TRBJ1-1, with 9 bases fitting TRBD1. CDR1 and CDR2 from the germline V gene are LNHDA and SQIVND (reference sequence). The trim removed 4 bases at V and 7 bases at J, leaving 4 bases unmatched. This CDR3 has 13 residues. The CDR3 DNA reads TGTGCCAGTAGTAGGACAGGGGCGTTTGAAGCTTTCTTT. It specifies CASSRTGAFEAFF.